The 29 T cell receptor beta chains below come from one sample, sequenced in a study of T cell changes during pregnancy in multiple sclerosis. Generated by immunoSEQ multiplex PCR, the TCRdb table keeps only in-frame clones and is missing some. The repertoire holds 40,000 to 50,000 clones, 94% seen once, with about 8% in the top ten. This specimen consisted of CD8+ T cells from peripheral blood mononuclear cells, obtained in the third trimester of pregnancy. The receptors shown here come from a female donor with multiple sclerosis, enrolled in a pregnancy study.

This clone was recorded once. The gene calls are TRBV4-2 and TRBJ2-3; possible D gene TRBD2, 5 bases. The V gene's germline CDR1 is LGHNA and CDR2 YNFKEQ. This CDR3 has 17 amino acids. V was trimmed by 4 bases and J by 0 bases, leaving 17 bases between them. The CDR3 nucleotides are TGTGCCAGCAGCCGCCGAGCGGTGACTTACAGCACAGATACGCAGTATTTT. Amino acid sequence: CASSRRAVTYSTDTQYF.

The gene calls are TRBV27 and TRBJ2-7, with 10 positions matching TRBD2. Germline CDR1 is MNHEY and CDR2 is SMNVEV (reference sequence). The CDR3 is made up of 17 amino acids. Trimming took 2 bases from V and 0 from J; bases not matched to a gene: 7. The chain's CDR3 is CASSLLAGDGSSYEQYF. CDR3 sequence (DNA): TGTGCCAGCAGTTTACTAGCGGGAGATGGGAGCTCCTACGAGCAGTACTTC.

The rearrangement uses TRBV27 and TRBJ1-1, with 9 bases identical to TRBD1. V lost 6 bases and J lost 3; bases outside the gene matches: 5. There are 14 residues in the CDR3. Germline lookup yields CDR1 MNHEY and CDR2 SMNVEV (reference sequence). The CDR3 DNA reads as TGTGCCAGCAGCCTACAGGGGGCCCACACTGAAGCTTTCTTT. It encodes CASSLQGAHTEAFF.

The V gene is TRBV11-2, the J gene TRBJ2-4; no clear D. V lost 5 bases and J 0 bases, leaving 23 bases between the germline ends. In germline, CDR1 is SGHAT, CDR2 FQNNGV. This CDR3 comprises 19 residues. This CDR3 reads CASSPPWSAAPRAKNIQYF. CDR3 bases: TGTGCCAGCAGCCCGCCATGGTCTGCGGCGCCAAGAGCCAAAAACATTCAGTACTTC.

The rearrangement links TRBV6-4 to TRBJ2-2, with 9 bases matching TRBD2. CDR1 is MRHNA and CDR2 is SNTAGT in the germline V gene. Germline trimming cut 3 bases from V and 7 bases from J; bases unmatched to any gene: 6. The CDR3 sequence is 15 residues long. The CDR3 is CASSELAGEVGELFF. The CDR3 nucleotides are TGTGCCAGCAGTGAATTAGCGGGAGAGGTCGGGGAGCTGTTTTTT.

The gene calls are TRBV6-4 and TRBJ1-2; 10 bases fit TRBD1. The CDR3 consists of 14 residues. Germline trimming cut 5 bases from V and 2 bases from J; bases unmatched to any gene: 2. Germline loops: CDR1 MRHNA, CDR2 SNTAGT. The CDR3 DNA follows: TGTGCCAGCAGTCCGGGACAGGGGAACTATGGCTACACCTTC. This encodes CASSPGQGNYGYTF.

The J gene is TRBJ2-7, the V gene TRBV11-2; 7 nucleotides agree with TRBD2. V dropped 2 bases and J dropped 3; count of bases not matched to a gene: 10. Germline V gene data show CDR1 as SGHAT and CDR2 as FQNNGV. The CDR3 is made up of 16 amino acids. This CDR3 is CASSLKMGGGFYEQYF. The CDR3 DNA follows: TGTGCCAGCAGCTTAAAGATGGGGGGAGGGTTCTACGAGCAGTACTTC.

This chain uses TRBV27 with TRBJ1-5; 7 bases line up with TRBD1. CDR1 and CDR2 from the germline V gene are MNHEY and SMNVEV (reference sequence). Unmatched junction bases numbered 13, after V lost 5 bases and J lost 9 bases. This CDR3 is built from 15 residues. CDR3 bases: TGTGCCAGCAGTCCCGCCTCGACAGGGTCAGGGCCCCAGCATTTT. Amino acid sequence: CASSPASTGSGPQHF.

V is TRBV4-2 and J is TRBJ1-2, with TRBD1 matching 7 bases. The germline V gene has CDR1 LGHNA and CDR2 YNFKEQ. CDR3 length: 14 residues. The ends lost 3 bases at V and 3 bases at J; junction bases unmatched: 4. The CDR3 region has the DNA TGTGCCAGCAGCCAGACCGGGACAGACTATGGCTACACCTTC. It yields the protein CASSQTGTDYGYTF.

V is TRBV19 and J is TRBJ2-3, with D tentatively TRBD2 (5 bases). Trimming took 5 bases from V and 3 from J, leaving 12 bases between them. The CDR3 runs to 14 residues. CDR1 LNHDA and CDR2 SQIVND come from the germline V gene (reference sequence). DNA of the CDR3: TGTGCCAGTAGTCCCAGCGGTAGGACAGATACGCAGTATTTT. Translating gives CASSPSGRTDTQYF. Supplemented by reference TRBV19 and TRBJ2-3, the full variable domain reads DGGITQSPKYLFRKEGQNVTLSCEQNLNHDAMYWYRQDPGQGLRLIYYSQIVNDFQKGDIAEGYSVSREKKESFPLTVTSAQKNPTAFYLCASSPSGRTDTQYFGPGTRLTVL.

This chain links TRBV7-9 with TRBJ1-5; tentatively, D is TRBD1 (5 bases). The germline CDR1 and CDR2 sequences are SEHNR and FQNEAQ (reference sequence). This CDR3 comprises 14 residues. The V end lost 5 bases, the J end lost 5 bases, and 13 bases lay between the germline ends. In DNA, the CDR3 is TGTGCCAGCAGCCTAAGGGGCTCGGATCAGCCCCAGCATTTT. It specifies CASSLRGSDQPQHF.

The rearrangement joins TRBV7-9 to TRBJ2-1; TRBD2 matches at 11 bases. The CDR3 is 15 residues long. Per germline, CDR1 SEHNR and CDR2 FQNEAQ (reference sequence). V shed 5 bases, J shed 7 bases, and the junction held 7 bases outside the gene matches. The CDR3 sequence is CASSPKGLAENEQFF. Written as DNA, the CDR3 is TGTGCCAGCAGCCCAAAGGGACTAGCGGAAAATGAGCAGTTCTTC.

The V call is TRBV6-6, the J call TRBJ2-1; D gene unclear. From germline, CDR1 is MNHNY and CDR2 SVGAGI (reference sequence). Trimming removed 7 bases from V and 2 bases from J, with 9 bases in between. This CDR3 is 13 amino acids long. This CDR3 reads CASIPETYNEQFF. CDR3 nucleotide sequence: TGTGCCAGCATTCCCGAGACCTACAATGAGCAGTTCTTC.

This chain joins TRBV12-5 and TRBJ1-1; 9 bases line up with TRBD1. Germline V lookup: CDR1 LGHNT, CDR2 FRNRAP. The CDR3 sequence is 16 residues long. Trimming removed 2 bases from V and 5 bases from J; junction bases left unmatched: 9. CDR3 region: CASGLTPDRGKTEAFF. CDR3 DNA sequence: TGTGCTAGTGGTTTGACACCGGACAGGGGAAAAACTGAAGCTTTCTTT.

The rearrangement joins TRBV7-1 to TRBJ2-6, with D possibly TRBD1 on 5 matching bases. TRBV7-1 is an open reading frame, and its role is uncertain. V lost 5 bases, J lost 5 bases, and 22 bases lay in between. This CDR3 comprises 18 residues. The chain's CDR3 is CASSISCRGQSRANVLTF. The CDR3 DNA reads TGTGCCAGCAGCATATCCTGTCGAGGACAAAGTCGGGCCAACGTCCTGACTTTC.

CDR3 in amino acids: CASTRRQGEAETQYF. The CDR3 bases are TGTGCCAGCACCCGGCGGCAGGGGGAAGCGGAGACCCAGTACTTC. J is TRBJ2-5 and V is TRBV11-2, with TRBD1 matching 7 bases. The length of the CDR3 is 15 residues. V lost 7 bases to trimming and J lost 5 bases; unmatched junction nucleotides: 13. Germline CDR1 is SGHAT and CDR2 is FQNNGV. Combining the CDR3 with reference TRBV11-2 and TRBJ2-5 gives the whole variable domain EAGVAQSPRYKIIEKRQSVAFWCNPISGHATLYWYQQILGQGPKLLIQFQNNGVVDDSQLPKDRFSAERLKGVDSTLKIQPAKLEDSAVYLCASTRRQGEAETQYFGPGTRLLVL.

The rearrangement links TRBV2 to TRBJ2-7; the D is unclear. Germline V gene data show CDR1 as SNHLY and CDR2 as FYNNEI. The CDR3 consists of 13 residues. Trimming left V 3 bases short and J 0 bases short, with 6 bases between. CDR3 sequence: CASSDLLSYEQYF. The CDR3 DNA reads as TGTGCCAGCAGTGACTTACTCTCCTACGAGCAGTACTTC.

The rearrangement uses TRBV5-4 and TRBJ2-5; 11 bases are shared with TRBD2. V gave up 4 bases and J gave up 4 bases; unmatched junction bases: 12. The CDR3 runs to 17 residues. From germline, CDR1 is SGHNT and CDR2 YYREEE (reference sequence). CDR3 region: CASSLRGSGRAGETQYF. The CDR3 nucleotides are TGTGCCAGCAGCCTCCGGGGTAGCGGGAGGGCCGGAGAGACCCAGTACTTC.

This chain links TRBV11-3 with TRBJ2-1; TRBD1 matches at 7 bases. Germline assignment: CDR1 SGHNT and CDR2 YENEEA. J gave up 12 bases and V 5 bases, and 10 bases lay outside the gene matches. The CDR3 consists of 13 residues. This CDR3 is CASSPGPGGLQFF. The CDR3 DNA follows: TGTGCCAGCAGCCCGGGGCCAGGGGGTCTGCAGTTCTTC. Complete variable domain (other parts from reference TRBV11-3 and TRBJ2-1): EAGVVQSPRYKIIEKKQPVAFWCNPISGHNTLYWYLQNLGQGPELLIRYENEEAVDDSQLPKDRFSAERLKGVDSTLKIQPAELGDSAVYLCASSPGPGGLQFFGPGTRLTVL.

The chain joins TRBV5-8 to TRBJ2-7, with TRBD2 identical over 9 bases. The CDR3 runs to 14 residues. Germline V gene data show CDR1 as SGHTS and CDR2 as YDEGEE. J was trimmed by 5 bases and V by 5 bases; bases with no gene match: 8. CDR3 sequence reads: CASSRLAGEDEQYF. The CDR3 bases are TGTGCCAGCAGTCGCTTAGCGGGAGAGGACGAGCAGTACTTC.

J is TRBJ2-2 and V is TRBV5-6, with 9 bases lining up with TRBD1. The V gene's germline CDR1 is SGHDT and CDR2 YYEEEE. Trimming at V came to 3 bases and at J to 3 bases, leaving 9 bases not matched to a gene. CDR3 size: 17 residues. The CDR3 DNA reads TGTGCCAGCAGCTCATACAGGGGGCTGTCGGACACCGGGGAGCTGTTTTTT. Translated: CASSSYRGLSDTGELFF.

The chain carries TRBV13 and TRBJ2-1, with 7 positions matching TRBD2. In germline, CDR1 is PRHDT, CDR2 FYEKMQ (reference sequence). V shed 0 bases and J 6 bases; nucleotides not matched to a gene: 11. There are 17 residues in the CDR3. The CDR3: CASSLGLGGGFSNEQFF. CDR3 in DNA: TGTGCCAGCAGCTTAGGCCTGGGGGGAGGGTTCTCCAATGAGCAGTTCTTC. The full variable domain, rest sourced from reference TRBV13 and TRBJ2-1, is AAGVIQSPRHLIKEKRETATLKCYPIPRHDTVYWYQQGPGQDPQFLISFYEKMQSDKGSIPDRFSAQQFSDYHSELNMSSLELGDSALYFCASSLGLGGGFSNEQFFGPGTRLTVL.

This rearrangement joins TRBV28 to TRBJ2-5; 8 bases are shared with TRBD2. The CDR3 length is 15 residues. CDR1 and CDR2 (germline): MDHEN, SYDVKM. J lost 5 bases, V lost 3 bases, and 8 bases had no gene match. The CDR3 region has the DNA TGTGCCAGCAGTTTTTCAAGCGGGAGCTGGGAGACCCAGTACTTC. This encodes CASSFSSGSWETQYF. Using reference TRBV28 and TRBJ2-5 for the parts outside the CDR3, the full variable domain is DVKVTQSSRYLVKRTGEKVFLECVQDMDHENMFWYRQDPGLGLRLIYFSYDVKMKEKGDIPEGYSVSREKKERFSLILESASTNQTSMYLCASSFSSGSWETQYFGPGTRLLVL.

This clone showed up just a few times. J is TRBJ1-4 and V is TRBV5-4; 7 nucleotides line up with TRBD1. Germline trimming cut 5 bases from V and 3 bases from J; bases unmatched to any gene: 10. The CDR3 is 16 amino acids. Germline V gene lookup returns CDR1 SGHNT and CDR2 YYREEE (reference sequence). Written as DNA, the CDR3 is TGTGCCAGCAGTCCTATGGACCAGGGGGCTAATGAAAAACTGTTTTTT. It translates to CASSPMDQGANEKLFF.

J is TRBJ1-5 and V is TRBV19; maybe TRBD1 (5 bases). The germline V gene encodes CDR1 LNHDA and CDR2 SQIVND (reference sequence). Trimming shortened V by 3 bases and J by 2 bases, and 11 bases separated the two germline ends. The CDR3 runs to 15 residues. CDR3 protein: CASSMGGRGNQPQHF. In DNA form, the CDR3 reads TGTGCCAGTAGTATGGGGGGGAGGGGCAATCAGCCCCAGCATTTT.

The V gene is TRBV29-1, the J gene TRBJ1-1; D remains ambiguous. V dropped 7 bases and J dropped 1 base, with 19 bases sitting between them. The CDR3 has 15 amino acids. Germline V lookup: CDR1 SQVTM, CDR2 ANQGSEA. The CDR3 sequence is CSAEPQAGENTEAFF. The CDR3 DNA reads TGCAGCGCTGAGCCCCAAGCCGGGGAGAACACTGAAGCTTTCTTT. Drawing the rest from reference TRBV29-1 and TRBJ1-1, the complete variable domain is SAVISQKPSRDICQRGTSLTIQCQVDSQVTMMFWYRQQPGQSLTLIATANQGSEATYESGFVIDKFPISRPNLTFSTLTVSNMSPEDSSIYLCSAEPQAGENTEAFFGQGTRLTVV.

This chain joins TRBV19 and TRBJ2-1, with a weak D call TRBD1 (5 bases). This CDR3 has 16 residues. The germline V gene has CDR1 LNHDA and CDR2 SQIVND (reference sequence). Between the trimmed V and J ends, which lost 4 bases and 8 bases, there was a span of 21 bases. In DNA, the CDR3 is TGTGCCAGTAGTAATTGGATAAACAGCGACAGTTATGAGCAGTTCTTC. It is translated as CASSNWINSDSYEQFF.

This clone was seen just once. The chain employs TRBV28 and TRBJ2-1, with a tentative D call TRBD2 (6 bases). The CDR3 is 13 amino acids. Germline loops: CDR1 MDHEN, CDR2 SYDVKM. The V end lost 6 bases, the J end lost 7 bases, and 13 bases lay between the germline ends. The CDR3 DNA follows: TGTGCCAGCAGCCGGACCGCGGGGAATGAGCAGTTCTTC. This translates into CASSRTAGNEQFF.

About this clone itself: Compared with germline, one end of the junction differs, possibly owing to a read error. The V and J genes are TRBV11-2 and TRBJ2-7, with 16 bases lining up with TRBD2. Per germline, CDR1 SGHAT and CDR2 FQNNGV. This CDR3 spans 14 amino acids. CDR3 in DNA: TGTGCCAGCAGCCCAGGGACTAGCGGGAGGGCCGGGAGGTTC. It encodes CASSPGTSGRAGRF.